These 26 T cell receptor beta chains came from one sample sequenced in a study of cytomegalovirus exposure and HLA in healthy donors. The PCR employed 60 Vbeta primers together with 13 Jbeta primers. TCRdb's table, derived via immunoSEQ multiplex PCR, lists solely in-frame clones and lacks some. The profile shows 170,000 or so clones, 80% of them singletons. The material sequenced was PBMCs. The receptor source for this set is a woman aged 50 to 60 in good health and CMV-seropositive.

This chain joins TRBV7-3 and TRBJ2-7; D possibly corresponds to TRBD2 (6 bases). V lost 2 bases to trimming and J lost 6 bases, with 11 bases between them. Germline CDR1 is SGHTA and CDR2 is FQGTGA. This CDR3 has 13 amino acids. The CDR3 spells CASSLWPGLEQYF. DNA for the CDR3: TGTGCCAGCAGCTTATGGCCGGGACTCGAGCAGTACTTC.

In the case of this clone: Mismatch with germline at one junction end may stem from a read error. The rearrangement uses TRBV7-9 and TRBJ1-1, with 9 bases aligning to TRBD1. The CDR3 is 16 amino acids. The V gene's germline CDR1 is SEHNR and CDR2 FQNEAQ (reference sequence). CDR3 DNA sequence: TGTTCCAGCAGCCCCGGGACAGGGACCAGGGGCACTGAAGCTTTCTTT. This gives the protein CSSSPGTGTRGTEAFF.

The rearrangement joins TRBV27 to TRBJ1-2; D is perhaps TRBD1 (6 bases). Per the germline V gene, CDR1 is MNHEY and CDR2 is SMNVEV (reference sequence). The CDR3 contains 15 residues. Trimming shortened V by 3 bases and J by 4 bases, and 15 bases separated the two germline ends. Here the CDR3 reads CASSLGAGAFYGYTF. The DNA of the CDR3 is TGTGCCAGCAGTTTGGGGGCAGGCGCCTTCTATGGCTACACCTTC.

The genes are TRBV11-2 and TRBJ2-7; TRBD1 matches 7 bases. Per the germline V gene, CDR1 is SGHAT and CDR2 is FQNNGV. The CDR3 sequence is 15 residues long. V lost 6 bases, J lost 0 bases, and 8 bases stayed unmatched. Written as DNA, the CDR3 is TGTGCCAGCAGTCCTGACAGGGTCAGCTCCTACGAGCAGTACTTC. Translation gives CASSPDRVSSYEQYF. The entire variable domain, with the rest obtained from reference TRBV11-2 and TRBJ2-7, is as follows: EAGVAQSPRYKIIEKRQSVAFWCNPISGHATLYWYQQILGQGPKLLIQFQNNGVVDDSQLPKDRFSAERLKGVDSTLKIQPAKLEDSAVYLCASSPDRVSSYEQYFGPGTRLTVT.

This chain links TRBV11-2 with TRBJ2-1, with TRBD2 as a possible D gene (6 bases). The CDR3 runs to 15 residues. V lost 5 bases to trimming and J lost 6 bases, with 17 bases between them. Germline CDR1 reads SGHAT; CDR2 reads FQNNGV. Here the CDR3 DNA reads TGTGCCAGCAGCCCCTTGGGGGGAGTAGGCAATGAGCAGTTCTTC. Residues: CASSPLGGVGNEQFF.

V and J are TRBV5-6 and TRBJ2-3, with a possible D match to TRBD1 (5 bases). V lost 4 bases, J lost 0 bases, and 15 bases lay in between. This CDR3 is built from 16 residues. CDR1 is SGHDT, CDR2 YYEEEE, per germline. The CDR3 sequence: CASSPIDRFSTDTQYF. Here the CDR3 DNA reads TGTGCCAGCAGCCCTATTGACAGATTTAGCACAGATACGCAGTATTTT. The variable domain in full, completed from reference TRBV5-6 and TRBJ2-3, reads DAGVTQSPTHLIKTRGQQVTLRCSPKSGHDTVSWYQQALGQGPQFIFQYYEEEERQRGNFPDRFSGHQFPNYSSELNVNALLLGDSALYLCASSPIDRFSTDTQYFGPGTRLTVL.

The chain links TRBV5-1 to TRBJ2-1; 9 bases match TRBD1. The CDR3 contains 16 residues. From germline, CDR1 is SGHRS and CDR2 YFSETQ. V lost 1 base to trimming and J lost 8 bases; unmatched junction nucleotides: 10. The CDR3 DNA sequence: TGCGCCAGCAGCTTGCCGCAGGGGACAGGGAGCGATGAGCAGTTCTTC. Translating it yields CASSLPQGTGSDEQFF.

CDR3 amino acids: CASSQDRARANTGELFF. CDR3 sequence (DNA): TGCGCCAGCAGCCAAGATAGGGCCAGGGCGAACACCGGGGAGCTGTTTTTT. This rearrangement joins TRBV4-1 to TRBJ2-2, with D possibly being TRBD1 (5 bases). The V gene lost 0 bases and the J gene lost 0 bases, with 11 bases spanning the gap. Germline-derived CDR1 and CDR2 are MGHRA and YSYEKL. This CDR3 contains 17 residues.

The V call is TRBV28, the J call TRBJ1-5, with TRBD1 matching 8 bases. Germline CDR1 reads MDHEN; CDR2 reads SYDVKM. The CDR3 sequence is 16 residues long. Trimming took 7 bases from V and 3 from J; bases not matched to a gene: 11. In nucleotides, the CDR3 is TGTGCCAGCATGCTCAGGGGGCGGTTAAACAATCAGCCCCAGCATTTT. This codes for CASMLRGRLNNQPQHF.

V usage is TRBV29-1 and J usage is TRBJ1-1, with 9 bases matching TRBD1. There are 15 residues in the CDR3. V lost 5 bases and J lost 6; bases outside the gene matches: 13. CDR1 is SQVTM and CDR2 is ANQGSEA in the germline V gene. CDR3 DNA: TGCAGCGTTCGAGTTCCGGACAGGGGTTCGGCTGAAGCTTTCTTT. This gives the protein CSVRVPDRGSAEAFF.

The CDR3 loop reads CASSVGLEYPTTGYTF. CDR3 nucleotides: TGTGCCAGCAGCGTAGGACTTGAGTACCCTACCACAGGCTACACCTTC. The J gene is TRBJ1-2, the V gene TRBV9; D not resolved. This CDR3 is built from 16 residues. Trimming cost V 0 bases and J 8 bases, with 20 bases left between them. CDR1 and CDR2 from the germline V gene are SGDLS and YYNGEE.

Only a few counts were recorded for this clone. The chain links TRBV5-1 to TRBJ2-5; 10 bases are shared with TRBD2. Trimming cost V 4 bases and J 4 bases; bases outside gene matches: 7. This CDR3 has 15 amino acids. Germline lookup yields CDR1 SGHRS and CDR2 YFSETQ. CDR3 bases: TGCGCCAGCAGCGATGGGTCTAGCGGGAGAGAGACCCAGTACTTC. It codes for CASSDGSSGRETQYF.

A single count supports this clone. The rearrangement joins TRBV28 to TRBJ1-5, with 10 nucleotides matching TRBD1. With 6 bases clipped from V and 2 bases from J, the junction kept 7 bases outside the gene matches. The length of the CDR3 is 16 residues. The germline gives CDR1 MDHEN, CDR2 SYDVKM. CDR3 DNA: TGTGCCAGCAGGGGGGCCGGGACAGGGGGCAATCAGCCCCAGCATTTT. Translated: CASRGAGTGGNQPQHF.

The chain uses TRBV15 and TRBJ2-1, with D perhaps matching TRBD2 (6 bases). Germline assignment: CDR1 LNHNV and CDR2 YYDKDF (reference sequence). The length of the CDR3 is 17 residues. Trimming removed 0 bases from V and 5 bases from J, with 17 bases in between. The CDR3 reads CATSREEYGSGDNEQFF. In nucleotides, the CDR3 is TGTGCCACCAGCAGAGAGGAGTACGGGAGTGGTGACAATGAGCAGTTCTTC.

The chain employs TRBV7-6 and TRBJ2-1; 11 bases are a match to TRBD2. The CDR3 length is 15 residues. Germline V CDR1 and CDR2: SGHVS, FNYEAQ. V was clipped by 5 bases and J by 7 bases; unmatched bases: 7. The CDR3 sequence is CASSRLLAGENEQFF. The CDR3 DNA sequence: TGTGCCAGCAGCCGATTACTAGCGGGAGAAAATGAGCAGTTCTTC.

V usage is TRBV25-1 and J usage is TRBJ2-2, with 8 bases matching TRBD2. V dropped 1 base and J dropped 0; count of bases not matched to a gene: 4. CDR3 length equals 17 residues. Looked up from germline, CDR1 is MGHDK and CDR2 is SYGVNS. The CDR3 sequence: CASSEFSGTPNTGELFF. The CDR3 DNA is TGTGCCAGCAGTGAATTTAGCGGGACACCGAACACCGGGGAGCTGTTTTTT.

The count of this clone is one. The J gene is TRBJ2-3, the V gene TRBV2, with D perhaps TRBD1 (7 bases). The CDR3 contains 15 residues. CDR1 and CDR2 from the germline V gene are SNHLY and FYNNEI. Trimming shortened V by 5 bases and J by 0 bases, and 12 bases separated the two germline ends. CDR3 protein: CASSLQGTSTDTQYF. CDR3 nucleotides: TGTGCCAGCAGTCTACAGGGGACTAGCACAGATACGCAGTATTTT.

For the CDR3, the DNA is TGTGCCAGCAGCGTAGCATCCCGGGAAGCAGATACGCAGTATTTT. Encoded protein: CASSVASREADTQYF. The chain carries TRBV9 and TRBJ2-3; D is perhaps TRBD2 (5 bases). Germline loops: CDR1 SGDLS, CDR2 YYNGEE. Between the trimmed V and J ends, which lost 0 bases and 4 bases, there was a span of 12 bases. The CDR3 totals 15 residues.

The rearrangement uses TRBV7-2 and TRBJ1-1, with D maybe TRBD1 (5 bases). Germline CDR1 is SGHTA and CDR2 is FQGNSA. V lost 5 bases to trimming and J lost 4 bases, with 11 bases between them. The CDR3 covers 13 residues. The DNA for the CDR3 is TGTGCCAGCAGCCCAGACAGTCTCACTGAAGCTTTCTTT. Its translation is CASSPDSLTEAFF.

Notes on this clone: The junction departs from germline at one end; a sequencing error may be responsible. Other DNA variants within this sample encode the same CDR3. V is TRBV7-2 and J is TRBJ1-1, with D unclear. CDR1 is SGHTA, CDR2 FQGNSA, per germline. This CDR3 spans 16 amino acids. The CDR3 spells CASSLSALGMNTEAFF. CDR3 DNA: TGTGCCAGCAGCTTATCTGCTTTGGGCATGAACACTGAGGCTTTCTTT.

The J gene is TRBJ2-2, the V gene TRBV19; tentatively, D is TRBD2 (6 bases). CDR3 size: 16 residues. V lost 4 bases and J lost 8, with 20 bases in between. CDR1 and CDR2 from the germline V gene are LNHDA and SQIVND (reference sequence). The CDR3 protein is CASSTLTRRGRGELFF. The CDR3 region has the DNA TGTGCCAGTAGTACTCTGACTAGAAGAGGTAGGGGGGAGCTGTTTTTT.

This chain links TRBV6-4 with TRBJ1-5; a possible D gene is TRBD1 (5 bases). The germline CDR1 and CDR2 sequences are MRHNA and SNTAGT. The CDR3 length is 14 residues. The V and J ends lost 3 bases and 2 bases respectively, with 8 bases between them. CDR3 in DNA: TGTGCCAGCAGTGATCAGGGATGCAATCAGCCCCAGCATTTT. It is translated as CASSDQGCNQPQHF.

The chain uses TRBV2 and TRBJ1-1; TRBD1 aligns across 10 bases. Germline loops: CDR1 SNHLY, CDR2 FYNNEI. With V trimmed by 5 bases and J by 4 bases, 4 bases remained unmatched. CDR3 size: 14 residues. CDR3 region: CASSKGTGATEAFF. CDR3 nucleotides: TGTGCCAGCAGTAAAGGGACAGGGGCCACTGAAGCTTTCTTT.

This rearrangement joins TRBV29-1 to TRBJ2-7, with D maybe TRBD1 (5 bases). The germline V and J ends were trimmed by 0 bases and 3 bases, with 9 bases remaining between them. In germline, CDR1 is SQVTM, CDR2 ANQGSEA. There are 13 residues in the CDR3. The CDR3 protein is CSVEDGQGYEQYF. Here the CDR3 DNA reads TGCAGCGTTGAAGACGGGCAGGGCTACGAGCAGTACTTC.

V usage is TRBV23-1 and J usage is TRBJ1-2, with 9 bases aligning to TRBD1. TRBV23-1 qualifies as an ORF whose function is uncertain. The CDR3 spans 15 residues. Trimming at V came to 1 base and at J to 8 bases, leaving 8 bases not matched to a gene. Here the CDR3 DNA reads TGCGCCAGCAGTCAATATGGGGACAGGGATGGGGGCTACACCTTC. Its translation is CASSQYGDRDGGYTF.

The V gene is TRBV5-1, the J gene TRBJ2-3, with a possible D match to TRBD1 (7 bases). Trimming took off 2 bases at V and 4 bases at J, with 11 bases between the two ends. CDR3 length: 14 amino acids. Germline assignment: CDR1 SGHRS and CDR2 YFSETQ. The CDR3 DNA is TGCGCCAGCAGCTTCTCAGGGGGGTCAGATACGCAGTATTTT. Encoded protein: CASSFSGGSDTQYF.